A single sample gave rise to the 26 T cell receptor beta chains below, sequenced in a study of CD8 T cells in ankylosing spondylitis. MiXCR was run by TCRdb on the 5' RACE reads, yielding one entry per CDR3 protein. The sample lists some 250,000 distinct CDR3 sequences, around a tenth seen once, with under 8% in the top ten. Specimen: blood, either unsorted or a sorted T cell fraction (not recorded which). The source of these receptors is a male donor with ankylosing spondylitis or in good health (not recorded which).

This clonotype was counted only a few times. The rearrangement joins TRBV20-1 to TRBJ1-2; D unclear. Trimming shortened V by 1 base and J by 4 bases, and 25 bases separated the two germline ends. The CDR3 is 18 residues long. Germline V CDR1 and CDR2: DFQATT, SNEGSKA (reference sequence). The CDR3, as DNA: TGCAGTGCTAGAGGACCGGATCTCAAGCGAACTAGGTTCTATGGCTACACCTTC. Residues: CSARGPDLKRTRFYGYTF.

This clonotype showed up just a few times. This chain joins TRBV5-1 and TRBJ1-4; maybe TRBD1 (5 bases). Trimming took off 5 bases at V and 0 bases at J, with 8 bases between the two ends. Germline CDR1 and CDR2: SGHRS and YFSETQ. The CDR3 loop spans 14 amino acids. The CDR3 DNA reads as TGCGCCAGCAGAAGACAGTCAACTAATGAAAAACTGTTTTTT. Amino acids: CASRRQSTNEKLFF.

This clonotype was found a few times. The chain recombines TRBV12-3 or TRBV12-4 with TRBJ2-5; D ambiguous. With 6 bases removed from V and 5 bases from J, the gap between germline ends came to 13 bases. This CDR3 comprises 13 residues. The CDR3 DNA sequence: TGTGCCAGCAGAAAGGTAGTTTCGGAGACCCAGTACTTC. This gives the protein CASRKVVSETQYF.

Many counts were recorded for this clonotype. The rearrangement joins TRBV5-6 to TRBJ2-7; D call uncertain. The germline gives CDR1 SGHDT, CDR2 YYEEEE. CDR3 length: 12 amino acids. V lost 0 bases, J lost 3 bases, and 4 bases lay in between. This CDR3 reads CASSLVIYEQYF. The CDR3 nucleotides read TGTGCCAGCAGCTTGGTTATCTACGAGCAGTACTTC.

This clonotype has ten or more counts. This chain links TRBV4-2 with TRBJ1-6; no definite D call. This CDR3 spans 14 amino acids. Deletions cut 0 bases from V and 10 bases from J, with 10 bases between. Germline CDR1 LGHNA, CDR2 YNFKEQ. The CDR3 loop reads CASSQDWPPSPLHF. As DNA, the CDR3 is TGTGCCAGCAGCCAAGATTGGCCTCCCTCACCCCTCCACTTT.

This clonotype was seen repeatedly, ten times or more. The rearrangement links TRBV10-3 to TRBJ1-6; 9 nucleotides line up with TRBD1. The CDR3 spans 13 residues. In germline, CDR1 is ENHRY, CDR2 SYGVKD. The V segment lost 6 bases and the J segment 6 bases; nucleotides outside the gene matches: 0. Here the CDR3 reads CAIRGQGNSPLHF. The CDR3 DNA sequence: TGTGCCATCAGGGGACAGGGTAATTCACCCCTCCACTTT.

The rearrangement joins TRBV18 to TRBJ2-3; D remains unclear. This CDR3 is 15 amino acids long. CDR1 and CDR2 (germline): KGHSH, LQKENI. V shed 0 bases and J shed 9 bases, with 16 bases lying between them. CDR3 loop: CASSPPDIRRETQYF. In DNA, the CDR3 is TGTGCCAGCTCACCACCGGATATTAGGAGAGAGACGCAGTATTTT. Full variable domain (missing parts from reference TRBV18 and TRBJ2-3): NAGVMQNPRHLVRRRGQEARLRCSPMKGHSHVYWYRQLPEEGLKFMVYLQKENIIDESGMPKERFSAEFPKEGPSILRIQQVVRGDSAAYFCASSPPDIRRETQYFGPGTRLTVL.

The CDR3: CASSFKGFTGELFF. The CDR3 DNA reads TGTGCCAGCAGTTTTAAAGGGTTCACCGGGGAGCTGTTTTTT. The chain combines TRBV12-3 or TRBV12-4 with TRBJ2-2; D remains unclear. The CDR3 contains 14 residues. Trimming left V 3 bases short and J 4 bases short, with 9 bases between.

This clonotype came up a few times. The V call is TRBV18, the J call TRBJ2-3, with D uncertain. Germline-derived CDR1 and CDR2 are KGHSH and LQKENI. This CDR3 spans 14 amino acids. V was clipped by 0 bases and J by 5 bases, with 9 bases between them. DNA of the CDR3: TGTGCCAGCTCACCACCGTTTTCGAAAGATACGCAGTATTTT. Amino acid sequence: CASSPPFSKDTQYF.

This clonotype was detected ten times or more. CDR3 in DNA: TGTGCCAGCAGTCCTCCCCGGCTAGCGGGGGTCGATGAGCAGTTCTTC. It codes for CASSPPRLAGVDEQFF. The J gene is TRBJ2-1, the V gene TRBV12-3 or TRBV12-4; 10 bases agree with TRBD2. The CDR3 is 16 amino acids. V lost 5 bases to trimming and J lost 8 bases; unmatched junction nucleotides: 12.

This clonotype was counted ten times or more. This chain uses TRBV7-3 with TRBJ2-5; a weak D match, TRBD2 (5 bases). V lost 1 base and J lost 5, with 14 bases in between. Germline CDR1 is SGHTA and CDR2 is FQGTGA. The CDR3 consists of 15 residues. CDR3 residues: CASSLNRASFETQYF. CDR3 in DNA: TGTGCCAGCAGCTTAAATCGTGCTAGCTTTGAGACCCAGTACTTC.

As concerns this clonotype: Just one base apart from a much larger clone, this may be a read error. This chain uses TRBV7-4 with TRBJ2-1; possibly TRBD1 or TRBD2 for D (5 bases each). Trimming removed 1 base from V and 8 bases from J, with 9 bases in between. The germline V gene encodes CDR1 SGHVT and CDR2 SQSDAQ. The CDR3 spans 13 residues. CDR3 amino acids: CASSLVRDDEQFF. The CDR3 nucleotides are TGTGCCAGCAGCTTAGTCAGGGACGATGAGCAGTTCTTC.

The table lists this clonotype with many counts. This CDR3 is CASSFGQTNQPQHF. The CDR3 region has the DNA TGTGCCAGCAGCTTCGGACAGACGAATCAGCCCCAGCATTTT. This chain uses TRBV11-2 with TRBJ1-5, with D perhaps matching TRBD1 (6 bases). Germline V gives CDR1 SGHAT, CDR2 FQNNGV. V lost 3 bases and J lost 4, with 10 bases in between. The CDR3 spans 14 residues.

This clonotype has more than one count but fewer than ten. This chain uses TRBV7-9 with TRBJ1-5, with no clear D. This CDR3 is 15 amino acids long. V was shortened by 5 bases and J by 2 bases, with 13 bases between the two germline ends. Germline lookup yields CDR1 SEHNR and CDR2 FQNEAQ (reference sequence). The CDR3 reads CASSRDSRGNQPQHF. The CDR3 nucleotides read TGTGCCAGCAGCCGGGATTCGAGGGGCAATCAGCCCCAGCATTTT.

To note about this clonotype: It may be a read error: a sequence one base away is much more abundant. CDR3 sequence reads: CSANARGTQYF. CDR3 nucleotides: TGCAGTGCTAATGCTAGAGGGACCCAGTACTTC. The chain recombines TRBV20-1 with TRBJ2-5, with D unclear. The ends were cut back, 4 bases at V and 7 bases at J, with 10 bases in the middle. This CDR3 is 11 amino acids long. Germline lookup yields CDR1 DFQATT and CDR2 SNEGSKA (reference sequence).

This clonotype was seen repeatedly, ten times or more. The CDR3: CSAAPGAADTQYF. The CDR3, as DNA: TGCAGTGCTGCCCCCGGGGCAGCAGATACGCAGTATTTT. The J gene is TRBJ2-3, the V gene TRBV20-1, with D perhaps assigned TRBD1 or TRBD2 (5 bases each). Germline assignment: CDR1 DFQATT and CDR2 SNEGSKA (reference sequence). The CDR3 covers 13 residues. With 5 bases removed from V and 4 bases from J, the gap between germline ends came to 13 bases.

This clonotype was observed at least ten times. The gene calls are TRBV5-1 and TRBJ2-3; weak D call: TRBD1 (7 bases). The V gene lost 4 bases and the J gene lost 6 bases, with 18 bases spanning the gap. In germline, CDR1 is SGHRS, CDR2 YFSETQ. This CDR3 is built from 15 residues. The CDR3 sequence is CASSLGGRGMDTQYF. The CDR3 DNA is TGCGCCAGCAGCCTCGGGGGCAGGGGGATGGATACGCAGTATTTT.

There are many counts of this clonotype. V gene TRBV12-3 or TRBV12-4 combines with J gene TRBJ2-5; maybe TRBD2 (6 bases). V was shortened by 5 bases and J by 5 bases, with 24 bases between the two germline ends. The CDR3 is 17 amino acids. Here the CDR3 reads CASSRKKLGTAGETQYF. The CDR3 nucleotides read TGTGCCAGCAGTCGAAAGAAACTAGGGACCGCGGGGGAGACCCAGTACTTC.

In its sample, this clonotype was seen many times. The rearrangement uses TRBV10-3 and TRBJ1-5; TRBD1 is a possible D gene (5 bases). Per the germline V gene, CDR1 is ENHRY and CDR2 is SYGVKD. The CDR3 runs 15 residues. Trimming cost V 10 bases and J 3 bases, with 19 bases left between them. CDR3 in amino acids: CATQKPGGDNQPQHF. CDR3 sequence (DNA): TGTGCCACCCAGAAACCCGGGGGGGACAATCAGCCCCAGCATTTT.

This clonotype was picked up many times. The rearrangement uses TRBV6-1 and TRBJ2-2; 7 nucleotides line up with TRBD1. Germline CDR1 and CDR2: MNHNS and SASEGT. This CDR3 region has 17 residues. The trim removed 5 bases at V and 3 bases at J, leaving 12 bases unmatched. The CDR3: CASSPDVGQVDTGELFF. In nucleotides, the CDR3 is TGTGCCAGCAGTCCGGACGTAGGACAGGTAGACACCGGGGAGCTGTTTTTT.

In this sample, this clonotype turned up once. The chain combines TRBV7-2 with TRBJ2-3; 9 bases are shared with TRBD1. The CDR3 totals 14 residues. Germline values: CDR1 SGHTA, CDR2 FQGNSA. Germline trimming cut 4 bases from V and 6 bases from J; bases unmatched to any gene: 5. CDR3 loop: CASSWRTGEDTQYF. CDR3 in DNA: TGTGCCAGCAGCTGGCGGACAGGGGAGGATACGCAGTATTTT.

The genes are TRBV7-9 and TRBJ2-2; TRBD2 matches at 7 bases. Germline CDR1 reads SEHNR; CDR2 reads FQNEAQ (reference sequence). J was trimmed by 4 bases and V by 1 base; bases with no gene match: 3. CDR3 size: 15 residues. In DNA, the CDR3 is TGTGCCAGCAGCTTAGTTGTAGCGGGCACCGGGGAGCTGTTTTTT. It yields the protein CASSLVVAGTGELFF. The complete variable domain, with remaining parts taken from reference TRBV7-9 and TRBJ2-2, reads DTGVSQNPRHKITKRGQNVTFRCDPISEHNRLYWYRQTLGQGPEFLTYFQNEAQLEKSRLLSDRFSAERPKGSFSTLEIQRTEQGDSAMYLCASSLVVAGTGELFFGEGSRLTVL.

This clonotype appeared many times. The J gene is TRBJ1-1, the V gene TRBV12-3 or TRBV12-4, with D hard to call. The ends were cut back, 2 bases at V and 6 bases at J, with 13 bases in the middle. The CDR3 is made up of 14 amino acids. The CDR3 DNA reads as TGTGCCAGCAGTTTAATAACGGCGGGTGCTGAAGCTTTCTTT. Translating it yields CASSLITAGAEAFF.

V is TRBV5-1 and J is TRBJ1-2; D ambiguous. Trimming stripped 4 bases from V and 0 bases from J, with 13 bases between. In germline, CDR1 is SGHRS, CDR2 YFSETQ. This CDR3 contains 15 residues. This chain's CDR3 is CASSPGIGANYGYTF. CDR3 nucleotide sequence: TGCGCCAGCAGCCCGGGGATTGGGGCTAACTATGGCTACACCTTC.

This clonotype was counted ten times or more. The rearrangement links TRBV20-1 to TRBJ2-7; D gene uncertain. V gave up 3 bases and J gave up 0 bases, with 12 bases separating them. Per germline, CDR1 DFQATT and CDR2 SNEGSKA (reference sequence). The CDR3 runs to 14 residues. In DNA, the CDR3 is TGCAGTGCTAGGGCCAGTGTTGGCTCCTACGAGCAGTACTTC. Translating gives CSARASVGSYEQYF.

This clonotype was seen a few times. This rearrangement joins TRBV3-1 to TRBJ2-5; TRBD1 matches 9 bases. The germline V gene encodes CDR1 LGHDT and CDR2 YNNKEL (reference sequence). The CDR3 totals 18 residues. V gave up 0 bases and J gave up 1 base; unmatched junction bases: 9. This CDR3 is CASSQEFGDRAFQETQYF. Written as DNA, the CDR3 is TGTGCCAGCAGCCAAGAGTTCGGGGACAGGGCGTTCCAAGAGACCCAGTACTTC.